These 13 T cell receptor beta chains were sequenced from one sample in a study of blood T cell repertoires in COVID-19. Assay: immunoSEQ multiplex PCR; the TCRdb copy retains only in-frame clones and omits some. The sample lists roughly 330,000 clones; 88% were seen once. The source material was peripheral blood. These receptor sequences come from a woman aged 50 to 60 with active or convalescent COVID-19.

A single count supports this clone. V is TRBV15 and J is TRBJ1-4; 9 nucleotides line up with TRBD1. Germline CDR1 LNHNV, CDR2 YYDKDF (reference sequence). The CDR3 spans 19 residues. The V and J ends lost 3 bases and 3 bases, in that order; junction bases with no gene match: 14. The DNA for the CDR3 is TGTGCCACCAGCAGGAACTTCCCGGGACAGGGTTTTGCTAATGAAAAACTGTTTTTT. It encodes CATSRNFPGQGFANEKLFF.

The rearrangement joins TRBV12-3 or TRBV12-4 to TRBJ1-1, with D perhaps TRBD1 (5 bases). This CDR3 is 13 amino acids long. V was shortened by 6 bases and J by 3 bases, with 11 bases between the two germline ends. The CDR3 sequence: CASRRQRDTEAFF. The CDR3 nucleotides read TGTGCCAGCAGACGACAGAGAGACACTGAAGCTTTCTTT.

V usage is TRBV27 and J usage is TRBJ2-7, with 9 bases fitting TRBD2. Unmatched junction bases numbered 11, after V lost 3 bases and J lost 5 bases. This CDR3 spans 16 amino acids. CDR1 MNHEY and CDR2 SMNVEV come from the germline V gene (reference sequence). Here the CDR3 DNA reads TGTGCCAGCAGTTTGGAAAAACTAGCGGGCCGGGACGAGCAGTACTTC. Translation: CASSLEKLAGRDEQYF.

The chain has TRBV28 and TRBJ1-1; 7 bases agree with TRBD1. After removal of 5 bases from V and 3 bases from J, the junction contained 6 bases not matched to a gene. The germline V gene has CDR1 MDHEN and CDR2 SYDVKM. CDR3 size: 14 residues. CDR3 amino acids: CASSTQGLDTEAFF. In DNA, the CDR3 is TGTGCCAGCAGTACACAGGGGTTGGACACTGAAGCTTTCTTT.

The CDR3 loop is CASSMPGGSNEQFF. CDR3 nucleotide sequence: TGTGCCAGTAGTATGCCGGGGGGTTCAAATGAGCAGTTCTTC. J is TRBJ2-1 and V is TRBV19, with 7 positions matching TRBD2. Germline V gives CDR1 LNHDA, CDR2 SQIVND (reference sequence). This CDR3 region has 14 residues. The J segment lost 7 bases and the V segment lost 3 bases, leaving 6 bases of the junction unmatched.

This clone was observed a single time. The genes are TRBV25-1 and TRBJ2-7; TRBD1 aligns across 7 bases. The CDR3 length is 12 residues. The germline CDR1 and CDR2 sequences are MGHDK and SYGVNS. V lost 6 bases, J lost 6 bases, and 5 bases stayed unmatched. Here the CDR3 reads CASREQGSEQYF. CDR3 nucleotide sequence: TGTGCCAGCAGGGAACAGGGGAGCGAGCAGTACTTC.

This rearrangement joins TRBV28 to TRBJ1-2; D might be TRBD1 (6 bases). V dropped 5 bases and J dropped 4 bases, with 14 bases sitting between them. Germline-derived CDR1 and CDR2 are MDHEN and SYDVKM. This CDR3 is built from 14 residues. In DNA, the CDR3 is TGTGCCAGCAGTCCATCGACAGGTTCCTATGGCTACACCTTC. Translating gives CASSPSTGSYGYTF.

The rearrangement joins TRBV13 to TRBJ1-2; a possible D gene is TRBD1 (5 bases). The CDR3 consists of 14 residues. The V and J ends lost 3 bases and 8 bases respectively, with 16 bases between them. Germline V lookup: CDR1 PRHDT, CDR2 FYEKMQ (reference sequence). The CDR3 nucleotides are TGTGCCAGCAGCTTCCAACCAGGGCCAGGCGGCTACACCTTC. This gives the protein CASSFQPGPGGYTF. The variable domain in full, with the rest retrieved from reference TRBV13 and TRBJ1-2, is AAGVIQSPRHLIKEKRETATLKCYPIPRHDTVYWYQQGPGQDPQFLISFYEKMQSDKGSIPDRFSAQQFSDYHSELNMSSLELGDSALYFCASSFQPGPGGYTFGSGTRLTVV.

About this clone: Other DNA sequences in this specimen translate into the identical CDR3. The chain combines TRBV7-2 with TRBJ2-3; 9 bases line up with TRBD2. J gave up 3 bases and V 5 bases, and 3 bases lay outside the gene matches. CDR3 size: 14 residues. Germline values: CDR1 SGHTA, CDR2 FQGNSA. CDR3 nucleotide sequence: TGTGCCAGCAGCCTGACTAGCGGAACAGATACGCAGTATTTT. Amino acids: CASSLTSGTDTQYF.

This clone was counted a single time. V and J are TRBV7-8 and TRBJ2-7; TRBD1 matches at 7 bases. Losses at the gene ends were 5 bases for V and 0 bases for J; bases not matched to a gene: 13. Germline assignment: CDR1 SGHVS and CDR2 FQNEAQ. The CDR3 length is 17 residues. For the CDR3, the DNA is TGTGCCAGCAGCGCTCGCGACCCGGGACAGAGCTCCTACGAGCAGTACTTC. As protein: CASSARDPGQSSYEQYF.

The chain uses TRBV6-2 or TRBV6-3 and TRBJ1-5; 8 nucleotides align to TRBD1. With V trimmed by 6 bases and J by 2 bases, 15 bases remained unmatched. Germline CDR1 MNHEY, CDR2 SVGEGT. The CDR3 spans 18 residues. The CDR3 here is CASSPHRTGPVGNQPQHF. Here the CDR3 DNA reads TGTGCCAGCAGCCCACACCGGACAGGGCCAGTGGGCAATCAGCCCCAGCATTTT.

The chain uses TRBV7-2 and TRBJ2-5; 12 bases map to TRBD1. V dropped 5 bases and J dropped 0; count of bases not matched to a gene: 7. The V gene's germline CDR1 is SGHTA and CDR2 FQGNSA. The CDR3 loop spans 17 amino acids. CDR3 region: CASSVGGQGAYQETQYF. CDR3 nucleotide sequence: TGTGCCAGCAGCGTAGGGGGACAGGGGGCGTACCAAGAGACCCAGTACTTC.

The chain couples TRBV18 to TRBJ1-1; TRBD1 might be the D (5 bases). Deletions cut 4 bases from V and 0 bases from J, with 12 bases between. The CDR3 runs to 15 residues. Per the germline V gene, CDR1 is KGHSH and CDR2 is LQKENI. CDR3 in amino acids: CASSRGSVLNTEAFF. Written as DNA, the CDR3 is TGTGCCAGCTCACGGGGCTCAGTCCTGAACACTGAAGCTTTCTTT.